This T cell receptor beta chain is from a study of CD8+ T cells in alopecia areata. This clone was found a few times. What it recognizes is unknown. The treatment denotes: oral pan-JAK inhibitor, 5-10 mg twice daily. T lymphocytes (CD4+ and CD8+) were sorted from PBMCs. From germline, CDR1 is SGHTA and CDR2 FQGNSA. This CDR3 region has 15 residues. With V trimmed by 3 bases and J by 2 bases, 5 bases remained unmatched. Study findings and constraints: It was lesional scalp, especially alopecia totalis/universalis, that showed higher clonality than normal scalp. Researchers reported that TCR sharing among patients proved less clear than in mice, possibly HLA-linked.

Once RNA had been extracted, it was reverse transcribed into cDNA to act as the sequencing template. Profiling relied on immunoSEQ multiplex PCR, and the TCRdb table lists in-frame clones only, not all of them. The sample comprises about 190,000 clones, 45% to 75% of which are singletons, and less than 0.8% rests with the top ten. The specimen comprised CD4+ T cells sorted from blood, sampled at week 4, from a patient treated with tofacitinib. This sequence joins TRBV7-2 and TRBJ2-5; TRBD2 aligns across 8 bases. This receptor was obtained from a human donor with alopecia areata. CDR3 nucleotide sequence: TGTGCCAGCAGCTTGGAACTAGCGGTTCAAGAGACCCAGTACTTC. Protein product: CASSLELAVQETQYF.